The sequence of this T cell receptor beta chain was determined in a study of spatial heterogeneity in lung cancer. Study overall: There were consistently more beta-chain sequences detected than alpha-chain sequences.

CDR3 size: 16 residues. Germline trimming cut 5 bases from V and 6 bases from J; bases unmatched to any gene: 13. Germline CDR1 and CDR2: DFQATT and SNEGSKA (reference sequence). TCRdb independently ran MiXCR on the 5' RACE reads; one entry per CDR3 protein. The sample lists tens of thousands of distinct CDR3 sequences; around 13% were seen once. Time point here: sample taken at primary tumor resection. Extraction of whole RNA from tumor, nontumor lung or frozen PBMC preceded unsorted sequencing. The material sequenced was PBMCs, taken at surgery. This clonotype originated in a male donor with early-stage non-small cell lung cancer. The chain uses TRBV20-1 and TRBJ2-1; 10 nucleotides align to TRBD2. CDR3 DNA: TGCAGTGCTCGCCAGAGCGGGGGGGGCCGGGTCAATGAGCAGTTCTTC. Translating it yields CSARQSGGGRVNEQFF.